The rows below give T cell receptor beta chains drawn from one sample of a study of cytomegalovirus exposure and HLA in healthy donors. Only in-frame clones appear in the TCRdb table, and some are missing; sequencing was by immunoSEQ multiplex PCR. The sample carries approximately 74,000 clones, approximately 78% recorded once. The sequenced sample consisted of PBMCs. These receptor sequences come from a man in his forties in good health and CMV-seronegative. CDR3s include the opening cysteine and the closing phenylalanine or tryptophan. D genes are given only for firm matches. Where a row states a size, it is once, few, many or the class of an expanded clone; other rows omit it.

d_call,clone_size,v_call,j_call,cdr3_length,cdr3_nt,cdr3_aa
-,-,TRBV12-5,TRBJ2-3,15,TGTGCTAGTGGTTTGGGGGGCCCCCGCACAGATACGCAGTATTTT,CASGLGGPRTDTQYF
-,-,TRBV7-2,TRBJ1-3,15,TGTGCCAGCAGTTCCGGACCAGCGGCGGGAAACACCATATATTTT,CASSSGPAAGNTIYF
-,-,TRBV2,TRBJ1-5,16,TGTGCCAGCAGTGGGGGAGGTTCGTTAGTCAATCAGCCCCAGCATTTT,CASSGGGSLVNQPQHF
TRBD1,-,TRBV6-5,TRBJ2-1,15,TGTGCCAGCAGTGCGCCGGGACAGGGCTACAATGAGCAGTTCTTC,CASSAPGQGYNEQFF
TRBD1,-,TRBV7-2,TRBJ2-1,15,TGTGCCAGCAGCGTGGGACAGCCGTCCTACAATGAGCAGTTCTTC,CASSVGQPSYNEQFF
-,-,TRBV7-3,TRBJ2-1,13,TGTGCCAGCAGACTTGGGCCTAACAATGAGCAGTTCTTC,CASRLGPNNEQFF
-,-,TRBV9,TRBJ2-3,13,TGTGCCAGCAGCAACCAGGGGACAGATACGCAGTATTTT,CASSNQGTDTQYF
TRBD1,-,TRBV5-4,TRBJ1-2,13,TGTGCCAGCAGCCGGGACAGTAACTATGGCTACACCTTC,CASSRDSNYGYTF
TRBD1,-,TRBV7-9,TRBJ1-2,15,TGTGCCAGCAGCTTAAAATCAGGGGGCGGTTATGGCTACACCTTC,CASSLKSGGGYGYTF
-,-,TRBV6-5,TRBJ2-7,14,TGTGCCAGCAGTTACACCCCGGGATCATACGAGCAGTACTTC,CASSYTPGSYEQYF
-,-,TRBV11-2,TRBJ2-7,12,TGTGCCAGCAGCTTAGCTAGCTACGAGCAGTACTTC,CASSLASYEQYF
TRBD2,-,TRBV6-6,TRBJ2-7,16,TGTGCCAGCAGTTTAACCACCGGGACTAGCTTCTACGAGCAGTACTTC,CASSLTTGTSFYEQYF
-,once,TRBV5-4,TRBJ2-3,12,TGTGCCAGCGGCTTCGGCACAGATACGCAGTATTTT,CASGFGTDTQYF
-,-,TRBV10-2,TRBJ2-2,12,TGCGCCACTCACCACGGGGCCGGGGAGCTGTTTTTT,CATHHGAGELFF
TRBD2,-,TRBV19,TRBJ2-1,15,TGTGCCAGTAGTATTTCGGGGGGTTCTTACAATGAGCAGTTCTTC,CASSISGGSYNEQFF
-,-,TRBV11-3,TRBJ2-3,18,TGTGCCAGCAGCTTAGGAACGAGAGGCGGGACCAGCACAGATACGCAGTATTTT,CASSLGTRGGTSTDTQYF
TRBD1,once,TRBV6-1,TRBJ1-1,15,TGTGCCAGCAGTTCCCGGACAGGGGCGAACACTGAAGCTTTCTTT,CASSSRTGANTEAFF
-,once,TRBV28,TRBJ1-2,14,TGTGCCAGCAGTTTGACAGGAACTAACTATGGCTACACCTTC,CASSLTGTNYGYTF
TRBD1,once,TRBV5-1,TRBJ1-4,15,TGCGCCAGCAGCTTGGGGGACAGCTTTAATGAAAAACTGTTTTTT,CASSLGDSFNEKLFF
TRBD2,-,TRBV25-1,TRBJ2-3,14,TGTGCCAGCATGACTAGCGGATACACAGATACGCAGTATTTT,CASMTSGYTDTQYF
-,-,TRBV14,TRBJ1-5,12,TGTGCCAGCAGCCACGGCAATCAGCCCCAGCATTTT,CASSHGNQPQHF
-,-,TRBV19,TRBJ2-7,12,TGTGCCAGTAGTTTGCGGGGCGACGAGCAGTACTTC,CASSLRGDEQYF